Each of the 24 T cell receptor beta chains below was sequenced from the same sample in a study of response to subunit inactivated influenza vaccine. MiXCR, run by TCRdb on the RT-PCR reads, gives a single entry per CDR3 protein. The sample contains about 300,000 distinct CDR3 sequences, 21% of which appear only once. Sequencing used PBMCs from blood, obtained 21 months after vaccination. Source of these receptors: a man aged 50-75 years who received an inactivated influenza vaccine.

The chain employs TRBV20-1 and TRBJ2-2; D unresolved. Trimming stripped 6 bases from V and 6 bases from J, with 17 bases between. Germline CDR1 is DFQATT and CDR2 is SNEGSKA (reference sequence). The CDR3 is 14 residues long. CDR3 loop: CSAVKSAAAGELFF. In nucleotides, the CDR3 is TGCAGTGCCGTGAAGTCGGCCGCGGCCGGGGAGCTGTTTTTT.

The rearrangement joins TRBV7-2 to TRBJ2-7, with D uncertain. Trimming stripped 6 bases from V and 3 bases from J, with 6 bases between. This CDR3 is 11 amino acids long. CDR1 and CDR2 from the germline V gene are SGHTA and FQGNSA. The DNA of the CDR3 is TGTGCCAGCAGGGCGAACTACGAGCAGTACTTC. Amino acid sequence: CASRANYEQYF.

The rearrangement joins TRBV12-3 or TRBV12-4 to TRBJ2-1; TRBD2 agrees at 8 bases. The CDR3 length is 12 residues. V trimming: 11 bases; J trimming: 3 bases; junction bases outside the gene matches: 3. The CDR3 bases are TGTGCCTCCGGGGGGGGCTACAATGAGCAGTTCTTC. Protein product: CASGGGYNEQFF.

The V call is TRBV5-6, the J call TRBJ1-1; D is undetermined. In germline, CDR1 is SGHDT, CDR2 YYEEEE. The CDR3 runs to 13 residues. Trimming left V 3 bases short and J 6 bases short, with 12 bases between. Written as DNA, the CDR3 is TGTGCCAGCAGCTGGGCCCTTGAAGCTGAAGCTTTCTTT. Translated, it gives CASSWALEAEAFF. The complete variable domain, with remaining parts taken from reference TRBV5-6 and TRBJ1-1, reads DAGVTQSPTHLIKTRGQQVTLRCSPKSGHDTVSWYQQALGQGPQFIFQYYEEEERQRGNFPDRFSGHQFPNYSSELNVNALLLGDSALYLCASSWALEAEAFFGQGTRLTVV.

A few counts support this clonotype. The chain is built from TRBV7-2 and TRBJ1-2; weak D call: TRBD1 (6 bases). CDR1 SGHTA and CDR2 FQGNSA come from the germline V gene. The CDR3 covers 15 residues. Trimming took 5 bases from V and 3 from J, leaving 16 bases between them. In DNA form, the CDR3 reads TGTGCCAGCAGCCCGAGGGGGGATTCCTACTATGGCTACACCTTC. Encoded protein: CASSPRGDSYYGYTF.

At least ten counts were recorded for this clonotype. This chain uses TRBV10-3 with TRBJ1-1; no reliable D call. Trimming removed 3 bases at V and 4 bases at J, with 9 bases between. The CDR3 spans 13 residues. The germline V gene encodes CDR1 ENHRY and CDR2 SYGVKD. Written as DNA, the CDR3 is TGTGCCATCAGTGACAGTCCGGGCACTGAAGCTTTCTTT. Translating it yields CAISDSPGTEAFF.

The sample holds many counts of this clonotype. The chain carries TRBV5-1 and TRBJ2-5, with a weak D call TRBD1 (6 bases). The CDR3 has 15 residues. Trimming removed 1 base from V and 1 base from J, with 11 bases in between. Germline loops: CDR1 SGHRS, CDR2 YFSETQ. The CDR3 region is CASSLFGGAQETQYF. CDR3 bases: TGCGCCAGCAGCTTGTTTGGGGGCGCCCAAGAGACCCAGTACTTC.

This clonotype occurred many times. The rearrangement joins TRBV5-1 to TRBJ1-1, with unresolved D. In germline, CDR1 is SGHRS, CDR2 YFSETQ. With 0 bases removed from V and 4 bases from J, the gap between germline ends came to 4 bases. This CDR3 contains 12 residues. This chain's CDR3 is CASSLESTEAFF. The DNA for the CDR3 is TGCGCCAGCAGCTTGGAGAGCACTGAAGCTTTCTTT.

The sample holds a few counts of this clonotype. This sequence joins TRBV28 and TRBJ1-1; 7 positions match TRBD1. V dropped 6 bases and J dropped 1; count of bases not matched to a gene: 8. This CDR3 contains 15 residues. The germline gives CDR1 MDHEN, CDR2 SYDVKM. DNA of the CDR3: TGTGCCAGCAGATACAGGGGAATTGGGAACACTGAAGCTTTCTTT. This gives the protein CASRYRGIGNTEAFF.

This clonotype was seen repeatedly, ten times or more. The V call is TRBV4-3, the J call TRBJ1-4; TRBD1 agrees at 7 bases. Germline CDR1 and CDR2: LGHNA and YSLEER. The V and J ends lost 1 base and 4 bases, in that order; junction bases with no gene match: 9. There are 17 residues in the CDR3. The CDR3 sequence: CASSQVGGQRLNEKLFF. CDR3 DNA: TGCGCCAGCAGCCAAGTGGGGGGACAGAGACTTAATGAAAAACTGTTTTTT.

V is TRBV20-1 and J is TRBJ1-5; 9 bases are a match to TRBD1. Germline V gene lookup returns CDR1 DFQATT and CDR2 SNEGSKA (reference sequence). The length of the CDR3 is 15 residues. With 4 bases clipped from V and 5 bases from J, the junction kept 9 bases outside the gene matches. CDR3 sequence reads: CSATTGTGWYQPQHF. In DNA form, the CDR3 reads TGCAGTGCTACAACCGGGACAGGGTGGTATCAGCCCCAGCATTTT.

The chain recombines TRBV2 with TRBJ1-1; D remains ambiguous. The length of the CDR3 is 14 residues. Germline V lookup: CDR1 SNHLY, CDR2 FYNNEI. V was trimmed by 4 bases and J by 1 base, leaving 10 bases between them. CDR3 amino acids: CASSAQRENTEAFF. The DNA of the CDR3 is TGTGCCAGCAGTGCCCAGCGGGAGAACACTGAAGCTTTCTTT.

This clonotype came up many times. As DNA, the CDR3 is TGTGCCAGCAGTGGGGCGGGGGGTGGCTACACCTTC. As protein: CASSGAGGGYTF. The rearrangement links TRBV6-5 to TRBJ1-2, with D possibly matching TRBD1 (5 bases). This CDR3 is built from 12 residues. Germline CDR1 MNHEY, CDR2 SVGAGI. V lost 5 bases and J 7 bases, leaving 11 bases between the germline ends.

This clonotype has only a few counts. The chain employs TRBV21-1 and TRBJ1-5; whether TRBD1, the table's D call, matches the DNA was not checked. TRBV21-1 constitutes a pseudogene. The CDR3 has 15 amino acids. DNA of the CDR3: TGTGCCAGCAGAGGGACAGGGGGCTGTTGGCAGCCCCAGCATTTT. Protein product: CASRGTGGCWQPQHF.

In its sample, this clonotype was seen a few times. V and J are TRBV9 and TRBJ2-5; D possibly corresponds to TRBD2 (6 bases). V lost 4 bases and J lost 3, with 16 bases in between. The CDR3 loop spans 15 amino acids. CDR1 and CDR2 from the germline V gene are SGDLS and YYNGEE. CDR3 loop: CASSSDPGSKETQYF. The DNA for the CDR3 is TGTGCCAGCAGCTCCGATCCCGGGAGTAAAGAGACCCAGTACTTC. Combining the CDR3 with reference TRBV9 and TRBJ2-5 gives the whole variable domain DSGVTQTPKHLITATGQRVTLRCSPRSGDLSVYWYQQSLDQGLQFLIQYYNGEERAKGNILERFSAQQFPDLHSELNLSSLELGDSALYFCASSSDPGSKETQYFGPGTRLLVL.

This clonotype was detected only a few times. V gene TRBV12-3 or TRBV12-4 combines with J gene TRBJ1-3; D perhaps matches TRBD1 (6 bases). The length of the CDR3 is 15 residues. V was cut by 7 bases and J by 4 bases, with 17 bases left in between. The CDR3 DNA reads TGTGCCAGCACCTTAGGGGGGCTTTTCGGAAACACCATATATTTT. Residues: CASTLGGLFGNTIYF.

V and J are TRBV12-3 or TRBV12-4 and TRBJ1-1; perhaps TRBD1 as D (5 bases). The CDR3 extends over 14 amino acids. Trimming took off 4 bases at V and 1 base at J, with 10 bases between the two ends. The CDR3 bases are TGTGCCAGCAGTTCCGGACACCAGAACACTGAAGCTTTCTTT. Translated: CASSSGHQNTEAFF.

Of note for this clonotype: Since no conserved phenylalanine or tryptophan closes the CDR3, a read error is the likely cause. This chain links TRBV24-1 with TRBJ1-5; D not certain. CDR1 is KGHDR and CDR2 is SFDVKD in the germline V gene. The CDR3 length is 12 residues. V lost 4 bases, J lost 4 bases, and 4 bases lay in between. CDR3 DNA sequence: TGTGCCACCAGTGACCCAAATCAGCCCCAGCATCTT. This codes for CATSDPNQPQHL.

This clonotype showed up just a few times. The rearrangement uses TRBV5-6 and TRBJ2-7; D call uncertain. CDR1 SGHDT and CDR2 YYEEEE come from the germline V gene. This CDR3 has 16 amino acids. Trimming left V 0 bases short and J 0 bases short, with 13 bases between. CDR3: CASSLANRMSSYEQYF. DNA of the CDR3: TGTGCCAGCAGCTTGGCCAACCGGATGTCCTCCTACGAGCAGTACTTC.

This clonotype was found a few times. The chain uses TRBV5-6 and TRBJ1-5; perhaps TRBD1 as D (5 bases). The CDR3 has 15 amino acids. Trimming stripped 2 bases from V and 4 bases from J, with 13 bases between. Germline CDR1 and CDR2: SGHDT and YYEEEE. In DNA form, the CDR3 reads TGTGCCAGCAGCTTATACGGGGCAGGGAATCAGCCCCAGCATTTT. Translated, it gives CASSLYGAGNQPQHF.

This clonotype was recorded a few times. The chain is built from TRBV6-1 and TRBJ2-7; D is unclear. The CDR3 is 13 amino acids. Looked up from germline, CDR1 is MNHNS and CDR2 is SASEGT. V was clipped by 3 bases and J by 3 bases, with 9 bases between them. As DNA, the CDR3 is TGTGCCAGCAGTGATGTCGTTTACTACGAGCAGTACTTC. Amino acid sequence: CASSDVVYYEQYF.

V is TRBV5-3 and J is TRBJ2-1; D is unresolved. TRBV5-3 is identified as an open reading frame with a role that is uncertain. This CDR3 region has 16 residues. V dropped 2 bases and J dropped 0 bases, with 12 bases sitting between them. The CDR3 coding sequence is TGTGCCAGAAGCTTTGGGGTCCCGAGCTCCTACAATGAGCAGTTCTTC. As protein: CARSFGVPSSYNEQFF.

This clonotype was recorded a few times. The CDR3 DNA reads as TGTGCCAGCAGTTTTTGGGACGCAGATAATTCACCCCTCCACTTT. Its protein product is CASSFWDADNSPLHF. V and J are TRBV12-3 or TRBV12-4 and TRBJ1-6, with a possible D match to TRBD1 (5 bases). V shed 3 bases and J shed 5 bases, with 11 bases lying between them. This CDR3 region has 15 residues.

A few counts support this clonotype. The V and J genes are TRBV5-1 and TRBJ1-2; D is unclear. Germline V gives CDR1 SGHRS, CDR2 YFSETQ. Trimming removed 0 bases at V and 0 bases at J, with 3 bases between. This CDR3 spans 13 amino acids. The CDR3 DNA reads TGCGCCAGCAGCTTGGACCCTAACTATGGCTACACCTTC. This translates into CASSLDPNYGYTF.